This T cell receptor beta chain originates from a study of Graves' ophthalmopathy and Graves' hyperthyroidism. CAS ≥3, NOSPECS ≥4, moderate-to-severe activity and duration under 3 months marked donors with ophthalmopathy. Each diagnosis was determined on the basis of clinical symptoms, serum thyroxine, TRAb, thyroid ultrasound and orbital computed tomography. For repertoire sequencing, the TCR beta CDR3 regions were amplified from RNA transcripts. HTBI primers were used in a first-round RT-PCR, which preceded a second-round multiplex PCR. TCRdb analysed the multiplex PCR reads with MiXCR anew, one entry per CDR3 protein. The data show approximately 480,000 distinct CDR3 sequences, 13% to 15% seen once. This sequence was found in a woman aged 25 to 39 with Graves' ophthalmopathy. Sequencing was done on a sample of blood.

The CDR3 nucleotides are TGTGCCAGCAGTTACTCTAGCGGGGGACGAACCGGGGAGCTGTTTTTT. It is translated as CASSYSSGGRTGELFF. V usage is TRBV6-5 and J usage is TRBJ2-2; 9 bases match TRBD2. The trim removed 0 bases at V and 5 bases at J, leaving 4 bases unmatched. The germline V gene encodes CDR1 MNHEY and CDR2 SVGAGI. The CDR3 has 16 amino acids.